This T cell receptor (beta chain) was sequenced for a study of blood T cell repertoires in COVID-19 (dated by TCRdb to about 2020). Turning to the overall study: Samples from collaborators originated in the United States, Italy and Spain and spanned both the acute and convalescent phases of COVID-19. Where HLA class I and class II types were available, the types were taken from metadata supplied by the sample provider, not from assay-based typing. A freely available public database, intended as a resource for researchers studying the immune response to SARS-CoV-2, is where the repertoires were released. The sample metadata nearly always contained a de-identified subject ID, COVID-19 status, age in years and sex. The material from the prospective study consisted of cDNA or gDNA derived from T cells, B-cell-depleted T cells, or PBMCs. Subjects who had been exposed to COVID-19, were actively infected with it, or had recovered from it provided the deeply sampled blood TCRbeta repertoires that made up the dataset. The samples were drawn from the first 160 participants of the ongoing ImmuneRACE study and from over a thousand subjects provided by 6 global collaborators. On the study overall, not on this receptor specifically: How much clinical and demographic metadata was included differed by source and by participant, and the metadata was provided uncurated.

The immunoSEQ Assay, a bias-controlled multiplex PCR, was used to amplify TCRbeta CDR3 regions from genomic DNA. On the study's bioinformatics: Within the assay, amplification of reference gene primers was used to estimate how many nucleated cells each sample contained. To quantify the absolute abundance of each unique TCRbeta CDR3 rearrangement, sequence reads were collapsed and filtered. For each sample, productive Simpson clonality was calculated as the square root of Simpson's diversity index over productive rearrangements. TCRdb took this table from immuneACCESS and kept in-frame rearrangements with V and J called. Such tables lack part of the clones; where checked against another copy, unresolved V genes explain under half of the gap, and the rest is unexplained. The V and J calls and clone size were taken over from that table, and D and trimming were inferred from the DNA. The sample includes roughly 500,000 clones, with nearly 90% observed a single time. About 0.91% of the sample is in the top ten clones.

The CDR3 holds 17 amino acids from the cysteine to the phenylalanine. Only CDR3 DNA remains: 51 bases, in frame from the first base. V ends up 2 bases short and J 0 bases short, with an unmatched junction base count of 8. The germline V gene (reference sequence) provides CDR1 LGHDT and CDR2 YNNKEL. One collaborating source in Seattle enrolled patients while the patients were actively infected and followed the patients over time throughout the course of disease. Each collaborating institution followed its own protocols to collect whole blood in K2EDTA tubes. Collaborator samples were shipped for TCRbeta analysis as frozen whole blood, isolated PBMCs, or DNA extracted from either sample type. Notes on this clone: Its cognate antigen has yet to be identified. No much larger clone exists at a distance of one base, and base qualities are not known.

The receptor was derived from a man younger than 35 with COVID-19, enrolled during active disease. Sample: peripheral blood. The sequence links TRBV3-1 (or the pseudogene TRBV3-2) to TRBJ1-1; TRBD1 agrees with 8 junctional bases. The sequenced DNA: TGTGCCAGCAGCCAAACAGGGACAGGAGGCATGAACACTGAAGCTTTCTTT. This encodes CASSQTGTGGMNTEAFF.